This TCR beta chain is from a study of shared clonotypes between healthy human individuals. Overall study findings and caveats: The represented genetic and exposure-history diversity was limited by the small number of donors.

A word on this clone: The antigen is undetermined.

Original handling: ImmunoSEQ output lacked quality scores and full-length reads, limiting matched filtering. The method was immunoSEQ multiplex PCR; TCRdb's version includes in-frame clones alone and lacks a portion of them. The V and J calls and the clone size are those of that table, but D and trimming were determined from the DNA. This sample has about 480,000 clones, with 75% to 80% found just once. Unsorted samples drew genomic DNA from approximately 90 million PBMCs. The germline gives CDR1 DFQATT, CDR2 SNEGSKA (reference sequence). Trimming took 3 bases from V and 8 from J, leaving 8 bases between them. The CDR3 has 11 residues.

Input material: PBMCs. The receptor was derived from a woman aged 40 to 50 in good health. Some clones in this sample may be carry-over from other donors' samples. The chain combines TRBV20-1 with TRBJ2-1; D perhaps matches TRBD2 (5 bases). CDR3 amino acids: CSASWGDEQFF. CDR3 nucleotides: TGCAGTGCTAGCTGGGGAGATGAGCAGTTCTTC.